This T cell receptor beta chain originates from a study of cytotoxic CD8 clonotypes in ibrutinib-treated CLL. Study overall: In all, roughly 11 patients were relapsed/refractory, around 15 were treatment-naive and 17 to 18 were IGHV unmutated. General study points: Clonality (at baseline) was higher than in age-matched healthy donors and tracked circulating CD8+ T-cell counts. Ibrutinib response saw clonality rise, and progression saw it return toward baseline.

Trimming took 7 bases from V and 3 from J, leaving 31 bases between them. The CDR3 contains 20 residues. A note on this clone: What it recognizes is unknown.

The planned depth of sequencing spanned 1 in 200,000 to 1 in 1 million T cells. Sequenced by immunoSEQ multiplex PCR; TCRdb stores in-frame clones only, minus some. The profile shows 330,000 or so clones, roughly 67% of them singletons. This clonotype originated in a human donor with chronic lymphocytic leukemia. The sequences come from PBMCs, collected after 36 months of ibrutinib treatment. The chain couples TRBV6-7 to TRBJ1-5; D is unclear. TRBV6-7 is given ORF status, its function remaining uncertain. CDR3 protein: CASTVEPKPKRPVDNQPQHF. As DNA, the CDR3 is TGTGCCAGCACCGTAGAACCAAAACCGAAACGGCCAGTGGACAATCAGCCCCAGCATTTT.